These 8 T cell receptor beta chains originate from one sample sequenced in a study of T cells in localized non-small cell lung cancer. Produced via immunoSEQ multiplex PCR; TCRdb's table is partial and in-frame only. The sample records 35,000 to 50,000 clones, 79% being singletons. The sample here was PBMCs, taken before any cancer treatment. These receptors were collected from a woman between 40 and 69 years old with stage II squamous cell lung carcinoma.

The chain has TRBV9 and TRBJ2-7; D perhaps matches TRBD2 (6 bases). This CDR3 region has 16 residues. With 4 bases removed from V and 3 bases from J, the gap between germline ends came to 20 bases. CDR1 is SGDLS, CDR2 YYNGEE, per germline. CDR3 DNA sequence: TGTGCCAGCAGCCCCTTAGGTGGAGGGTACCTCTACGAGCAGTACTTC. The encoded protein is CASSPLGGGYLYEQYF.

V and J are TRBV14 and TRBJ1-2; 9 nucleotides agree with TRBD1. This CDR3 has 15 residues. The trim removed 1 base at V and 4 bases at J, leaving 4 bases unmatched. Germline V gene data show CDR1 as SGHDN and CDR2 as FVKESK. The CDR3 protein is CASSQGTGAGYGYTF. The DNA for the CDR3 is TGTGCCAGCAGCCAAGGGACAGGGGCTGGCTATGGCTACACCTTC.

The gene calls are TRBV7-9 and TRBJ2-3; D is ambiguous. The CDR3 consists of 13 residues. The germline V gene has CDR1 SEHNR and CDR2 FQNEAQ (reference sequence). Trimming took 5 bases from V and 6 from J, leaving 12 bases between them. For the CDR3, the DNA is TGTGCCAGCAGCCTACTGTCCTACGATACGCAGTATTTT. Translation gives CASSLLSYDTQYF. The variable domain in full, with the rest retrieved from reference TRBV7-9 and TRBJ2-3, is DTGVSQNPRHKITKRGQNVTFRCDPISEHNRLYWYRQTLGQGPEFLTYFQNEAQLEKSRLLSDRFSAERPKGSFSTLEIQRTEQGDSAMYLCASSLLSYDTQYFGPGTRLTVL.

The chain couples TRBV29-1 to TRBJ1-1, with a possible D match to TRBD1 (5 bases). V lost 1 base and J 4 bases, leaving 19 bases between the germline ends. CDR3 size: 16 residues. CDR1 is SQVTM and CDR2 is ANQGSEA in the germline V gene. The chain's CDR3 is CSVEGVPLYGGTEAFF. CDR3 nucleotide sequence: TGCAGCGTTGAAGGGGTCCCACTGTATGGGGGCACTGAAGCTTTCTTT.

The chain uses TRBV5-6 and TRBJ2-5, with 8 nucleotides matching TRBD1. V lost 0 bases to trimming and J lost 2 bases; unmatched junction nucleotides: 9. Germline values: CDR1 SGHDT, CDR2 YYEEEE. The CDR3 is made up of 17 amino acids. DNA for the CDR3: TGTGCCAGCAGCTTGGGCTCGGAGTACAGGGGGCAAGAGACCCAGTACTTC. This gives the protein CASSLGSEYRGQETQYF.

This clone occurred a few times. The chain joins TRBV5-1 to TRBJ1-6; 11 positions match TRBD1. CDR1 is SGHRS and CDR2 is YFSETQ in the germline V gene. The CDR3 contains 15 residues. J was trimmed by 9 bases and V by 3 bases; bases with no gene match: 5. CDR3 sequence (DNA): TGCGCCAGCAGCTCTGCCGGGACAGGGGGTTCACCCCTCCACTTT. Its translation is CASSSAGTGGSPLHF. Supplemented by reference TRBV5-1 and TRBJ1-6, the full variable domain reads KAGVTQTPRYLIKTRGQQVTLSCSPISGHRSVSWYQQTPGQGLQFLFEYFSETQRNKGNFPGRFSGRQFSNSRSEMNVSTLELGDSALYLCASSSAGTGGSPLHFGNGTRLTVT.

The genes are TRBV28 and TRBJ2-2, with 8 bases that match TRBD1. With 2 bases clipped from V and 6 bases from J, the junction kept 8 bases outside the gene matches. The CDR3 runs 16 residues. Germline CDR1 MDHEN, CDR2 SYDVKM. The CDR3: CASSLPTSGGPGELFF. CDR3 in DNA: TGTGCCAGCAGTTTACCCACGTCAGGGGGCCCCGGGGAGCTGTTTTTT.

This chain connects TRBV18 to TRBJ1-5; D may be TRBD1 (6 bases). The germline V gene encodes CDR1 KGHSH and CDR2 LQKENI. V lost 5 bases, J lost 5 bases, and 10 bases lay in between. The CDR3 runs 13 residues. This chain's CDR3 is CASSSDRDQPQHF. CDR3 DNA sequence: TGTGCCAGCTCATCGGACAGAGATCAGCCCCAGCATTTT. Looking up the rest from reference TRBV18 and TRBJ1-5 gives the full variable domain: NAGVMQNPRHLVRRRGQEARLRCSPMKGHSHVYWYRQLPEEGLKFMVYLQKENIIDESGMPKERFSAEFPKEGPSILRIQQVVRGDSAAYFCASSSDRDQPQHFGDGTRLSIL.